The rows below give T cell receptor beta chains drawn from one sample of a study of T cell responses to AZD1222 COVID-19 vaccine. This table comes from immunoSEQ multiplex PCR, and its TCRdb copy is limited to in-frame clones, with some not included. The repertoire consists of 25,000 to 35,000 clones, with 93% occurring once and the leading ten covering around 8.1%. The material sequenced was peripheral blood, taken on day 0 of AZD1222 vaccination. The receptors were gathered from an adult in good health. CDR3s include the opening cysteine and the closing phenylalanine or tryptophan. D genes are given only for firm matches. Size is omitted from some rows. Given values are once, few, many or a class for expanded clones.

D gene	J gene	clone size	V gene	CDR3 length	CDR3 DNA	CDR3 protein
-	TRBJ2-2	-	TRBV12-3/TRBV12-4	12	TGTGCCTTAGCCCTCACAGCCGGGGAGCTGTTTTTT	CALALTAGELFF
-	TRBJ1-4	-	TRBV5-1	15	TGCGCCAGCAGGGGCAGGGGAAGGGATCATGAAAAACTGTTTTTT	CASRGRGRDHEKLFF
TRBD1	TRBJ2-7	-	TRBV30	13	TGTGCCTGGAGCCTGGGGGACAGTAACGAGCAGTACTTC	CAWSLGDSNEQYF
-	TRBJ2-7	-	TRBV11-2	15	TGTGCCAGCAGCTTAGATCCCGGTAGGGGATACGAGCAGTACTTC	CASSLDPGRGYEQYF
-	TRBJ1-1	-	TRBV27	15	TGTGCCAGCAGTAAAGGGACGGGTTGGAACACTGAAGCTTTCTTT	CASSKGTGWNTEAFF
-	TRBJ2-3	-	TRBV6-5	13	TGTGCCAGCAACGGACAGCGCACAGATACGCAGTATTTT	CASNGQRTDTQYF
TRBD1	TRBJ1-5	-	TRBV6-2/TRBV6-3	15	TGTGCCAGCAGTTTCGGGACAGGGGTCGGTCAGCCCCAGCATTTT	CASSFGTGVGQPQHF
-	TRBJ1-1	once	TRBV5-1	15	TGCGCCAGCATGAGGGCGACAGGAGGGAACACTGAAGCTTTCTTT	CASMRATGGNTEAFF
TRBD2	TRBJ2-1	-	TRBV5-6	16	TGTGCCAGCACCCGGCGGGGGGAGTCATCCTACAATGAGCAGTTCTTC	CASTRRGESSYNEQFF
-	TRBJ2-3	-	TRBV11-2	17	TGTGCCAGCAGCTTAGTTGGGGGCAATTTGGGGACAGATACGCAGTATTTT	CASSLVGGNLGTDTQYF
TRBD1	TRBJ1-4	-	TRBV12-3/TRBV12-4	12	TGTGCCAGCAGTTTAGACAGGGGAAAACTGTTTTTT	CASSLDRGKLFF
-	TRBJ1-5	-	TRBV6-2/TRBV6-3	14	TGTGCCAGCAGTTACACGGCTTACAATCAGCCCCAGCATTTT	CASSYTAYNQPQHF
-	TRBJ1-2	-	TRBV9	13	TGTGCCAGCAGCGTCTCAGGGCAAGAGCGCTACACCTTC	CASSVSGQERYTF
-	TRBJ2-2	-	TRBV27	12	TGTGCCAGCAGTCCAAGCGCCGGGGAGCTGTTTTTT	CASSPSAGELFF
-	TRBJ1-2	medium-sized	TRBV23-1	13	TGCGCCAGCAGTCAATCGTTGGGGGATGGCTACACCTTC	CASSQSLGDGYTF
-	TRBJ1-1	-	TRBV6-5	14	TGTGCCAGCAGTTACTCAAGCATGAACACTGAAGCTTTCTTT	CASSYSSMNTEAFF
TRBD1	TRBJ1-3	-	TRBV5-4	17	TGTGCCAGCAGCGCTCCCTCCAGGGGGCGCGGTGGAAACACCATATATTTT	CASSAPSRGRGGNTIYF
TRBD2	TRBJ2-3	-	TRBV7-8	14	TGTGCCAGCAGCACCGGGACTAGCGGGAACGCGCAGTATTTT	CASSTGTSGNAQYF
-	TRBJ1-2	-	TRBV5-4	15	TGTGCCAGCAGCCGTTTGGTAGGAGGGGCCCGTGGCTACACCTTC	CASSRLVGGARGYTF
-	TRBJ1-5	-	TRBV3-1/TRBV3-2	14	TGTGCCAGCAGCCTAGGACAGAGCAATCAGCCCCAGCATTTT	CASSLGQSNQPQHF
-	TRBJ2-1	-	TRBV5-1	16	TGCGCCAGCAGCCTCCTACTAGCATCCTCCTTCAGTGGGCAGTTCTTC	CASSLLLASSFSGQFF
-	TRBJ1-2	-	TRBV30	14	TGTGCCTGGAGCCGGGGTGGTACTAACTATGGCTACACCTTC	CAWSRGGTNYGYTF
-	TRBJ1-5	-	TRBV7-9	14	TGTGCCAGCAGCCCCGGAGGGGAGAATCAGCCCCAGCATTTT	CASSPGGENQPQHF
TRBD2	TRBJ2-2	-	TRBV4-3	19	TGCGCCAGCAGCCAAGATAGGACTAGCGGGAGGGTGAACACCGGGGAGCTGTTTTTT	CASSQDRTSGRVNTGELFF
-	TRBJ1-1	-	TRBV3-1/TRBV3-2	14	TGTGCCAGCAGCCAAGATTGGGGGGGCACTGAAGCTTTCTTT	CASSQDWGGTEAFF
-	TRBJ2-2	once	TRBV9	16	TGTGCCAGCAGCTCGGGACTCAGGCGGGACACCGGGGAGCTGTTTTTT	CASSSGLRRDTGELFF
-	TRBJ1-6	once	TRBV9	15	TGTGCCAGCAGCACCGGCAGCTCCTATAATTCACCCCTCCACTTT	CASSTGSSYNSPLHF
TRBD2	TRBJ2-2	-	TRBV18	16	TGTGCCAGCTCACCAGGAAGCGGGGGGGCCACCGGGGAGCTGTTTTTT	CASSPGSGGATGELFF
-	TRBJ2-7	-	TRBV29-1	12	TGCAGCGTCCGACAGGCGTCCTACGAGCAGTACTTC	CSVRQASYEQYF
TRBD1	TRBJ1-5	-	TRBV6-5	15	TGTGCCGTGGGTGAGGCCAGGGGGCGAAGTCAGCCCCAGCATTTT	CAVGEARGRSQPQHF
-	TRBJ1-5	once	TRBV2	16	TGTGCCAGCAGTCCAACGGACAGCCTTAGCAATCAGCCCCAGCATTTT	CASSPTDSLSNQPQHF
-	TRBJ2-1	-	TRBV28	15	TGTGCCAGCAGCAGGACGTACAGCTCCTACAATGAGCAGTTCTTC	CASSRTYSSYNEQFF
-	TRBJ1-1	-	TRBV6-2/TRBV6-3	13	TGTGCCAGCAGTTACAGGGGAAGGGCTGAAGCTTTCTTT	CASSYRGRAEAFF
TRBD1	TRBJ2-1	few	TRBV30	14	TGTGCCTGGAGTGTATGGACAGGAGACAATGAGCAGTTCTTC	CAWSVWTGDNEQFF
TRBD2	TRBJ2-1	-	TRBV5-6	16	TGTGCCAGCAGAGGGCTAGCGGGGACCTCCTACAATGAGCAGTTCTTC	CASRGLAGTSYNEQFF
-	TRBJ1-1	-	TRBV28	14	TGTGCCAGCAGTTTTGCCAGGGGAGGTACTGAAGCTTTCTTT	CASSFARGGTEAFF
TRBD1	TRBJ1-2	-	TRBV5-6	17	TGTGCCAGCAGCTTGGCCGAAGGACAGGGTTATGTGGGTGGCTACACCTTC	CASSLAEGQGYVGGYTF
-	TRBJ1-1	-	TRBV6-5	15	TGTGCCAGCAGTTACGGAAAGGCTCGGAACACTGAAGCTTTCTTT	CASSYGKARNTEAFF
-	TRBJ2-2	-	TRBV6-1	15	TGTGCCAGCAGTGAGGGGGGGCGCGGCACCGGGGAGCTGTTTTTT	CASSEGGRGTGELFF
-	TRBJ1-2	-	TRBV9	14	TGTGCCAGCAGCGTAGGTGGGACATTCTATGGCTACACCTTC	CASSVGGTFYGYTF
-	TRBJ2-3	once	TRBV6-5	14	TGTGCCAGCTTGGTAAACTACAGAACAGATACGCAGTATTTT	CASLVNYRTDTQYF
-	TRBJ1-2	-	TRBV6-5	13	TGTGCCAGCAGGTTGAGGACCACCAATGGCTACACCTTC	CASRLRTTNGYTF
-	TRBJ1-3	-	TRBV2	15	TGTGCCAGCAGTGGAGGGGCGAGCTCTGGAAACACCATATATTTT	CASSGGASSGNTIYF
TRBD2	TRBJ2-7	-	TRBV19	15	TGTGCCAGTAGTCCGGTAGCGGGGGGCTTTTACGAGCAGTACTTC	CASSPVAGGFYEQYF
TRBD2	TRBJ2-1	-	TRBV11-3	17	TGTGCCAGCAGCTTGGGGGTAATGGCTAGCGGGAGGAATGAGCAGTTCTTC	CASSLGVMASGRNEQFF
-	TRBJ1-6	once	TRBV18	15	TGTGCCAGCTCACCAGGGGTCGCCTATAATTCACCCCTCCACTTT	CASSPGVAYNSPLHF
-	TRBJ2-2	-	TRBV30	13	TGTGCCTGGAGCGGGAAGGGAACCGGGGAGCTGTTTTTT	CAWSGKGTGELFF
-	TRBJ1-1	-	TRBV12-3/TRBV12-4	12	TGTGCCAGCAGTCCTCTCTGGGCTGAAGCTTTCTTT	CASSPLWAEAFF